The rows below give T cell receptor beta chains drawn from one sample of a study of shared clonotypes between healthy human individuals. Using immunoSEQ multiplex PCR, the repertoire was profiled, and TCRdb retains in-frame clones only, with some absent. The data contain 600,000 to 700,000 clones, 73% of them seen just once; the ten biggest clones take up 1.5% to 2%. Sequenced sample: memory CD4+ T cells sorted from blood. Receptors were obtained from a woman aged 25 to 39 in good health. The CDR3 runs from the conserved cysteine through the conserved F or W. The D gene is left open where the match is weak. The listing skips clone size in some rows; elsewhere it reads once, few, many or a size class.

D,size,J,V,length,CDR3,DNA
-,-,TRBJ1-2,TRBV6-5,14,CASSYSTELYGYTF,TGTGCCAGCAGTTACTCCACAGAGCTTTATGGCTACACCTTC
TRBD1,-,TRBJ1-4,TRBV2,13,CASGGQAGEKLFF,TGTGCCAGCGGGGGACAGGCGGGAGAAAAACTGTTTTTT
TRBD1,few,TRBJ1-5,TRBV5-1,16,CASSEAGTENNQPQHF,TGCGCCAGCAGCGAGGCCGGGACAGAGAATAATCAGCCCCAGCATTTT
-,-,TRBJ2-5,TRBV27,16,CASSLIGRGGSETQYF,TGTGCCAGCAGTTTAATCGGCAGGGGGGGGTCGGAGACCCAGTACTTC
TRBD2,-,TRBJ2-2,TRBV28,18,CASSFTVAGGSDTGELFF,TGTGCCAGCAGTTTCACGGTAGCGGGAGGATCGGACACCGGGGAGCTGTTTTTT
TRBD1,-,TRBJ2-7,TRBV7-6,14,CASSSGQGAYEQYF,TGTGCCAGCAGCTCAGGACAGGGTGCCTACGAGCAGTACTTC
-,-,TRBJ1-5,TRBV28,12,CASKVENQPQHF,TGTGCCAGCAAGGTGGAAAATCAGCCCCAGCATTTT
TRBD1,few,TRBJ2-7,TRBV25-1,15,CASSEANRGLYEQYF,TGTGCCAGCAGTGAGGCAAACAGGGGGCTCTACGAGCAGTACTTC
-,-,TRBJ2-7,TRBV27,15,CASSLKWDSSYEQYF,TGTGCCAGCAGTTTGAAGTGGGATAGCTCCTACGAGCAGTACTTC
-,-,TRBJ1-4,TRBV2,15,CASSRQLPTNEKLFF,TGTGCCAGCAGTCGACAGTTGCCAACTAATGAAAAACTGTTTTTT
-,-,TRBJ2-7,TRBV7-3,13,CASSFSSSTEQYF,TGTGCCAGCAGCTTCTCGTCATCCACCGAGCAGTACTTC
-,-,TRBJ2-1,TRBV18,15,CASSPPSASGNEQFF,TGTGCCAGCTCACCACCTTCAGCCAGCGGCAATGAGCAGTTCTTC
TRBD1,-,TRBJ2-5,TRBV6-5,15,CASSYSRTGQETQYF,TGTGCCAGCAGTTACTCTCGGACAGGACAAGAGACCCAGTACTTC
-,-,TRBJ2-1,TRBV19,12,CASSGRNNEQFF,TGTGCCAGTAGCGGGAGAAACAATGAGCAGTTCTTC
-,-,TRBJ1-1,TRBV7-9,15,CATRGGTSEGTEAFF,TGTGCCACGAGGGGCGGGACTTCGGAAGGGACTGAAGCTTTCTTT
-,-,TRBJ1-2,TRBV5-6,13,CASSSKGFYGYTF,TGTGCCAGCAGCTCCAAGGGGTTCTATGGCTACACCTTC
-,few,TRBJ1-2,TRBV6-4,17,CASSDSHTGTGTHGYTF,TGTGCCAGCAGTGACTCGCATACAGGAACAGGGACGCATGGCTACACCTTC
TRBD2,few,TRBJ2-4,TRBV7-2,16,CASSLGPTSGGNIQYF,TGTGCCAGCAGCTTAGGACCGACTAGCGGGGGCAACATTCAGTACTTC
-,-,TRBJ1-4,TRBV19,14,CASSMGGLGEKLFF,TGTGCCAGTAGTATGGGGGGGCTCGGTGAAAAACTGTTTTTT
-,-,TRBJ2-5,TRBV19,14,CASSIRGSSETQYF,TGTGCCAGTAGTATCCGAGGTAGCTCGGAGACCCAGTACTTC
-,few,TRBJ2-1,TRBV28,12,CASRRLDNEQFF,TGTGCCAGCAGACGTTTAGACAATGAGCAGTTCTTC
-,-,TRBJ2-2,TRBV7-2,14,CASSPGTTTGELFF,TGTGCCAGCAGCCCGGGGACAACCACCGGGGAGCTGTTTTTT
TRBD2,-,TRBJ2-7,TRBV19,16,CASSISGGRTREEQYF,TGTGCCAGTAGTATATCTGGCGGGAGGACTAGGGAGGAGCAGTACTTC
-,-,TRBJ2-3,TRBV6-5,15,CASKASGLSTDTQYF,TGTGCCAGCAAGGCCAGCGGGCTTAGCACAGATACGCAGTATTTT
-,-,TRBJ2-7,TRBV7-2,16,CASSHIGGGAGYEQYF,TGTGCCAGCAGCCATATCGGAGGGGGGGCGGGCTACGAGCAGTACTTC
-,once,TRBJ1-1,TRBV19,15,CASSTDWGGNTEAFF,TGTGCCAGTAGTACAGATTGGGGGGGGAACACTGAAGCTTTCTTT
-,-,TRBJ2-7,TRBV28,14,CASSLSNEFYEQYF,TGTGCCAGCAGTTTATCCAACGAATTCTACGAGCAGTACTTC
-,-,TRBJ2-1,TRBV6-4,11,CASRHLGEQFF,TGTGCCAGCAGGCACTTAGGTGAGCAGTTCTTC